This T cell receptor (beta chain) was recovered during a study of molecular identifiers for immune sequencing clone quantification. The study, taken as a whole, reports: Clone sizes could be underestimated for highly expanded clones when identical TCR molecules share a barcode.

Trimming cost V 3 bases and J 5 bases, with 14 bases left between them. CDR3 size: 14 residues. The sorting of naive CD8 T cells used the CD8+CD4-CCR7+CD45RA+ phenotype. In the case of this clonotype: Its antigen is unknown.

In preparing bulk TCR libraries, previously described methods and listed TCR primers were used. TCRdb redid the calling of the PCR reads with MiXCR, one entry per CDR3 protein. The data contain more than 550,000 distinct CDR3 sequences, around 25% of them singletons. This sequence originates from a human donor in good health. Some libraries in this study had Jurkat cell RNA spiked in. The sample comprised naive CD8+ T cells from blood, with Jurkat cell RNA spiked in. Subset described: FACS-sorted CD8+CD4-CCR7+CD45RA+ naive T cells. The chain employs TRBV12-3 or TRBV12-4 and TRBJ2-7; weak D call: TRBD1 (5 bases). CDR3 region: CASSFSRDDHEQYF. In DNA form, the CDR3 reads TGTGCCAGCAGTTTTTCCAGGGATGACCACGAGCAGTACTTC.